The source of this T cell receptor beta chain is a study of T cell repertoires in cytomegalovirus infection. Study context: CMV epitopes, recently identified HLA-C-restricted and well-studied HLA-B-restricted, were used. It can be stated that public TCR beta signatures indicated CMV infection as well as a matching HLA type. Whole-study results and caveats: Carriage of CMV together with the relevant HLA was identifiable through cumulative public TCR beta family frequency. CMV-specific TCR beta clonotypes restricted by HLA-C dominated the ex vivo response.

This clonotype has at least ten counts. Its specificity is not known. TCRdb recomputed calls from the reads with MiXCR, one row per CDR3 protein. Of about 900,000 distinct CDR3 sequences listed, more than 25% are singletons. Germline values: CDR1 SGHTA, CDR2 FQGNSA. Between the trimmed V and J ends, which lost 0 bases and 0 bases, there was a span of 7 bases. This CDR3 has 15 amino acids. This clonotype originated in a human donor in good health (CMV status not recorded). Some clones in this sample may be carry-over from other donors' samples. J is TRBJ2-3 and V is TRBV7-2; D is unclear. Source: cultured CD8+ T cells from PBMCs, taken from culture after CMV antigen stimulation. The CDR3 loop reads CASSLAGPSTDTQYF. Here the CDR3 DNA reads TGTGCCAGCAGCTTAGCTGGTCCTAGCACAGATACGCAGTATTTT.